The 31 T cell receptor beta chains presented below share a single source sample, sequenced in a study of cytomegalovirus exposure and HLA in healthy donors. Vbeta (60) and Jbeta (13) primers were used in the PCR. TCRdb's table, derived via immunoSEQ multiplex PCR, lists solely in-frame clones and lacks some. This sample has tens of thousands of clones; under 90% occur once, and the top ten carry about 3.8%. The sequencing sample was made of PBMCs. Every receptor here comes from a man aged 45-65 years in good health and CMV-seronegative.

This rearrangement joins TRBV14 to TRBJ1-1; 7 bases line up with TRBD1. V lost 7 bases to trimming and J lost 6 bases; unmatched junction nucleotides: 8. CDR1 and CDR2 (germline): SGHDN, FVKESK. There are 13 residues in the CDR3. In nucleotides, the CDR3 is TGTGCCAGCAATATAGGGGGCAGGGCTGAAGCTTTCTTT. It specifies CASNIGGRAEAFF. Full variable domain (remainder filled in from reference TRBV14 and TRBJ1-1): EAGVTQFPSHSVIEKGQTVTLRCDPISGHDNLYWYRRVMGKEIKFLLHFVKESKQDESGMPNNRFLAERTGGTYSTLKVQPAELEDSGVYFCASNIGGRAEAFFGQGTRLTVV.

This chain joins TRBV5-4 and TRBJ2-3; 8 nucleotides agree with TRBD2. Germline-derived CDR1 and CDR2 are SGHNT and YYREEE (reference sequence). The CDR3 loop spans 16 amino acids. J was trimmed by 2 bases and V by 4 bases; bases with no gene match: 9. This chain's CDR3 is CASSPSGSLVTDTQYF. The CDR3, as DNA: TGTGCCAGCAGCCCTAGCGGGTCCTTGGTCACAGATACGCAGTATTTT.

The J gene is TRBJ2-1, the V gene TRBV27, with D hard to call. Germline CDR1 MNHEY, CDR2 SMNVEV (reference sequence). This CDR3 contains 15 residues. Trimming left V 5 bases short and J 2 bases short, with 13 bases between. CDR3 in DNA: TGTGCCAGCAGTCCTAGATATGGCGCCTACAATGAGCAGTTCTTC. Translated, it gives CASSPRYGAYNEQFF.

V usage is TRBV7-9 and J usage is TRBJ2-5; perhaps TRBD1 as D (5 bases). CDR3 length: 15 residues. V was shortened by 3 bases and J by 2 bases, with 13 bases between the two germline ends. In germline, CDR1 is SEHNR, CDR2 FQNEAQ (reference sequence). For the CDR3, the DNA is TGTGCCAGCAGCTTGAAAGGGGCAGGGCAAGAGACCCAGTACTTC. Translating it yields CASSLKGAGQETQYF. Together with reference TRBV7-9 and TRBJ2-5, the CDR3 gives the full variable domain: DTGVSQNPRHKITKRGQNVTFRCDPISEHNRLYWYRQTLGQGPEFLTYFQNEAQLEKSRLLSDRFSAERPKGSFSTLEIQRTEQGDSAMYLCASSLKGAGQETQYFGPGTRLLVL.

In this sample, this clone turned up once. The rearrangement uses TRBV28 and TRBJ1-2; D call uncertain. Germline assignment: CDR1 MDHEN and CDR2 SYDVKM. Trimming shortened V by 2 bases and J by 6 bases, and 16 bases separated the two germline ends. The CDR3 has 15 residues. CDR3 coding DNA: TGTGCCAGCAGTTTAGAGGGAGCCGGCAATCATGGCTACACCTTC. This encodes CASSLEGAGNHGYTF.

The rearrangement links TRBV30 to TRBJ2-5; 10 bases match TRBD2. Germline-derived CDR1 and CDR2 are GTSNPN and SVGIG (reference sequence). The CDR3 is made up of 17 amino acids. The trim removed 0 bases at V and 5 bases at J, leaving 12 bases unmatched. The CDR3 bases are TGTGCCTGGAGTGTAGAAGCGGGAGGGTTTCAGTGGGAGACCCAGTACTTC. Its translation is CAWSVEAGGFQWETQYF.

In this sample, this clone turned up a few times. In DNA, the CDR3 is TGCGCCAGCAGCTTGGAGACAGGGTCCGGAAACACCATATATTTT. Protein: CASSLETGSGNTIYF. V is TRBV5-1 and J is TRBJ1-3; the match to TRBD1 covers 7 bases. V was pared by 0 bases and J by 4 bases, with 4 bases of the junction left unmatched. CDR3 length: 15 amino acids. The germline gives CDR1 SGHRS, CDR2 YFSETQ.

This chain joins TRBV28 and TRBJ1-5, with TRBD1 matching 7 bases. Per germline, CDR1 MDHEN and CDR2 SYDVKM. The V and J ends lost 2 bases and 2 bases, in that order; junction bases with no gene match: 3. The CDR3 runs to 15 residues. For the CDR3, the DNA is TGTGCCAGCAGTTTAAGGGGGCAGGGCAATCAGCCCCAGCATTTT. As protein: CASSLRGQGNQPQHF.

This chain connects TRBV6-6 to TRBJ2-2; D is possibly TRBD2 (6 bases). Looked up from germline, CDR1 is MNHNY and CDR2 is SVGAGI (reference sequence). Trimming stripped 4 bases from V and 7 bases from J, with 16 bases between. This CDR3 has 15 residues. The CDR3 DNA follows: TGTGCCAGCAGTTCCCAGTGGGAGGAGGTCGGGGAGCTGTTTTTT. Translation: CASSSQWEEVGELFF.

The chain has TRBV7-2 and TRBJ1-1; TRBD1 matches 7 bases. This CDR3 has 14 amino acids. Trimming at V came to 4 bases and at J to 0 bases, leaving 2 bases not matched to a gene. CDR1 SGHTA and CDR2 FQGNSA come from the germline V gene. CDR3 nucleotide sequence: TGTGCCAGCAGCTGGGACAGTTTGAACACTGAAGCTTTCTTT. Translating gives CASSWDSLNTEAFF.

This chain joins TRBV19 and TRBJ1-5; D not certain. The CDR3 loop spans 14 amino acids. Trimming took off 7 bases at V and 3 bases at J, with 13 bases between the two ends. Per the germline V gene, CDR1 is LNHDA and CDR2 is SQIVND (reference sequence). CDR3 in amino acids: CASNWAGINQPQHF. The CDR3 nucleotides read TGTGCCAGTAATTGGGCGGGAATCAATCAGCCCCAGCATTTT.

This chain joins TRBV7-9 and TRBJ2-7, with TRBD2 matching 7 bases. The CDR3 spans 16 residues. Per the germline V gene, CDR1 is SEHNR and CDR2 is FQNEAQ (reference sequence). With V trimmed by 5 bases and J by 3 bases, 13 bases remained unmatched. The CDR3, as DNA: TGTGCCAGCAGCGCCTTGACTAGCCAAGGAGTCTACGAGCAGTACTTC. Its translation: CASSALTSQGVYEQYF. Full variable domain (missing parts from reference TRBV7-9 and TRBJ2-7): DTGVSQNPRHKITKRGQNVTFRCDPISEHNRLYWYRQTLGQGPEFLTYFQNEAQLEKSRLLSDRFSAERPKGSFSTLEIQRTEQGDSAMYLCASSALTSQGVYEQYFGPGTRLTVT.

This clone was counted a single time. The gene calls are TRBV28 and TRBJ1-1, with 7 bases aligning to TRBD1. The J segment lost 5 bases and the V segment lost 5 bases, leaving 5 bases of the junction unmatched. The germline V gene has CDR1 MDHEN and CDR2 SYDVKM. CDR3 length: 13 amino acids. This chain's CDR3 is CASSPTTGTEAFF. In nucleotides, the CDR3 is TGTGCCAGCAGTCCGACGACAGGGACTGAAGCTTTCTTT.

The gene calls are TRBV11-2 and TRBJ2-1; 7 bases fit TRBD1. V dropped 5 bases and J dropped 0; count of bases not matched to a gene: 4. Germline V gene data show CDR1 as SGHAT and CDR2 as FQNNGV. The CDR3 loop spans 15 amino acids. The CDR3, as DNA: TGTGCCAGCAGCCTCTCAGGGGGCTCCTACAATGAGCAGTTCTTC. Its translation: CASSLSGGSYNEQFF. The full variable domain, rest sourced from reference TRBV11-2 and TRBJ2-1, is EAGVAQSPRYKIIEKRQSVAFWCNPISGHATLYWYQQILGQGPKLLIQFQNNGVVDDSQLPKDRFSAERLKGVDSTLKIQPAKLEDSAVYLCASSLSGGSYNEQFFGPGTRLTVL.

The rearrangement links TRBV6-5 to TRBJ1-2; no clear D gene. Trimming cost V 2 bases and J 0 bases, with 10 bases left between them. CDR1 is MNHEY, CDR2 SVGAGI, per germline. The CDR3 has 15 amino acids. In DNA, the CDR3 is TGTGCCAGCAGTTACGTCGCTACAGCTAACTATGGCTACACCTTC. Amino acid sequence: CASSYVATANYGYTF.

The chain links TRBV6-6 to TRBJ1-1, with 12 bases that match TRBD1. J lost 0 bases, V lost 5 bases, and 4 bases had no gene match. The CDR3 length is 16 residues. Per germline, CDR1 MNHNY and CDR2 SVGAGI (reference sequence). As DNA, the CDR3 is TGTGCCAGCAGTGCGGGACAGGGGGCTATGAACACTGAAGCTTTCTTT. Encoded protein: CASSAGQGAMNTEAFF.

As DNA, the CDR3 is TGTGCCAGCAGTTTCGGGACACTCGACGAGCAGTACTTC. Translation gives CASSFGTLDEQYF. V is TRBV28 and J is TRBJ2-7; tentatively, D is TRBD1 (6 bases). V dropped 3 bases and J dropped 5 bases, with 11 bases sitting between them. Germline CDR1 is MDHEN and CDR2 is SYDVKM. The CDR3 runs 13 residues.

This chain joins TRBV28 and TRBJ2-7; a possible D gene is TRBD1 (6 bases). The CDR3 is 13 amino acids. Looked up from germline, CDR1 is MDHEN and CDR2 is SYDVKM. Trimming pared 6 bases from V and 2 bases from J, leaving 11 bases between. CDR3 sequence (DNA): TGTGCCAGCAGACAGGGTAGCACCTACGAGCAGTACTTC. Translating it yields CASRQGSTYEQYF.

V usage is TRBV19 and J usage is TRBJ2-1, with 7 bases that match TRBD1. The J segment lost 2 bases and the V segment lost 5 bases, leaving 6 bases of the junction unmatched. This CDR3 is built from 15 residues. Germline loops: CDR1 LNHDA, CDR2 SQIVND (reference sequence). The CDR3 nucleotides are TGTGCCAGTAGTCCATCCGGGACAGCCTACAATGAGCAGTTCTTC. This gives the protein CASSPSGTAYNEQFF.

The chain combines TRBV29-1 with TRBJ2-2; weak D call: TRBD1 (6 bases). V was cut by 6 bases and J by 4 bases, with 15 bases left in between. This CDR3 is built from 14 residues. Germline values: CDR1 SQVTM, CDR2 ANQGSEA. This CDR3 is CSVIRGSVTGELFF. In DNA, the CDR3 is TGCAGCGTCATCAGGGGAAGCGTCACCGGGGAGCTGTTTTTT.

V usage is TRBV6-1 and J usage is TRBJ2-5, with D possibly being TRBD2 (6 bases). With the DNA end fitting TRBJ2-7 better, the J assignment may be wrong. CDR3 length: 14 residues. Germline assignment: CDR1 MNHNS and CDR2 SASEGT. CDR3 protein: CASSTGLVSYEQYF. The DNA of the CDR3 is TGTGCCAGCAGCACGGGACTGGTCTCCTACGAGCAGTACTTC.

In its sample, this clone was seen once. The rearrangement uses TRBV29-1 and TRBJ2-5, with a weak D call TRBD1 (6 bases). This CDR3 comprises 14 residues. Germline assignment: CDR1 SQVTM and CDR2 ANQGSEA. Trimming took off 8 bases at V and 5 bases at J, with 21 bases between the two ends. The CDR3 reads CSFLRGGNRETQYF. The CDR3 DNA reads TGCAGCTTCCTCAGGGGTGGCAACCGGGAGACCCAGTACTTC.

This clone turned up a few times. The V gene is TRBV28, the J gene TRBJ1-1, with D hard to call. V shed 5 bases and J shed 0 bases, with 7 bases lying between them. Germline CDR1 MDHEN, CDR2 SYDVKM. The CDR3 has 13 amino acids. The CDR3 loop is CASSLHMNTEAFF. CDR3 bases: TGTGCCAGCAGTCTCCACATGAACACTGAAGCTTTCTTT.

The chain joins TRBV30 to TRBJ1-2, with unresolved D. Germline values: CDR1 GTSNPN, CDR2 SVGIG (reference sequence). The length of the CDR3 is 11 residues. V was cut by 0 bases and J by 4 bases, with 3 bases left in between. The CDR3, as DNA: TGTGCCTGGAGTGTGAGCTATGGCTACACCTTC. This sequence encodes CAWSVSYGYTF.

V usage is TRBV27 and J usage is TRBJ2-3; TRBD2 agrees at 12 bases. This CDR3 contains 15 residues. V was pared by 0 bases and J by 11 bases, with 6 bases of the junction left unmatched. CDR1 is MNHEY, CDR2 SMNVEV, per germline (reference sequence). Here the CDR3 DNA reads TGTGCCAGCAGTTTATCGTCTAGCGGGGGGGTTGGGCAGTATTTT. It encodes CASSLSSSGGVGQYF.

The rearrangement joins TRBV5-1 to TRBJ2-2, with D uncertain. Trimming took off 6 bases at V and 5 bases at J, with 5 bases between the two ends. The CDR3 runs to 11 residues. The germline V gene has CDR1 SGHRS and CDR2 YFSETQ. CDR3 bases: TGCGCCAGCACCTATACCGGGGAGCTGTTTTTT. Encoded protein: CASTYTGELFF.

The rearrangement uses TRBV5-4 and TRBJ2-1; D is uncertain. Trimming shortened V by 9 bases and J by 9 bases, and 7 bases separated the two germline ends. There are 9 residues in the CDR3. The germline gives CDR1 SGHNT, CDR2 YYREEE (reference sequence). The CDR3 DNA sequence: TGTGCCACTGAGAGTGAGCAGTTCTTC. Encoded protein: CATESEQFF. Supplemented by reference TRBV5-4 and TRBJ2-1, the full variable domain reads ETGVTQSPTHLIKTRGQQVTLRCSSQSGHNTVSWYQQALGQGPQFIFQYYREEENGRGNFPPRFSGLQFPNYSSELNVNALELDDSALYLCATESEQFFGPGTRLTVL.

The rearrangement uses TRBV5-1 and TRBJ2-7; maybe TRBD1 (6 bases). Germline loops: CDR1 SGHRS, CDR2 YFSETQ. Trimming stripped 1 base from V and 0 bases from J, with 11 bases between. CDR3 length equals 15 residues. The CDR3 coding sequence is TGCGCCAGCAGCTTGTTGGGGGCCGACTCCTACGAGCAGTACTTC. Translating it yields CASSLLGADSYEQYF.

This clone has more than one count but fewer than ten. The chain has TRBV6-5 and TRBJ1-3; D uncertain. The CDR3 has 16 residues. Trimming cost V 4 bases and J 4 bases, with 17 bases left between them. Germline CDR1 MNHEY, CDR2 SVGAGI. CDR3 nucleotides: TGTGCCAGCAGTTCGCTAGGGAGGAGTGACGGAAACACCATATATTTT. It specifies CASSSLGRSDGNTIYF.

The chain recombines TRBV2 with TRBJ2-3; no clear D gene. The V end lost 0 bases, the J end lost 5 bases, and 15 bases lay between the germline ends. The CDR3 totals 16 residues. Germline V CDR1 and CDR2: SNHLY, FYNNEI. CDR3 coding DNA: TGTGCCAGCAGTGAAGCGGTCCCTACAGAGAGAGATACGCAGTATTTT. Protein product: CASSEAVPTERDTQYF.

The chain joins TRBV19 to TRBJ2-5; maybe TRBD1 (5 bases). Trimming took off 4 bases at V and 0 bases at J, with 12 bases between the two ends. The CDR3 has 15 amino acids. In germline, CDR1 is LNHDA, CDR2 SQIVND (reference sequence). The CDR3 region has the DNA TGTGCCAGTAGTAATCAGGGCAGTAACCAAGAGACCCAGTACTTC. It translates to CASSNQGSNQETQYF. The whole variable domain, filled in from reference TRBV19 and TRBJ2-5, reads DGGITQSPKYLFRKEGQNVTLSCEQNLNHDAMYWYRQDPGQGLRLIYYSQIVNDFQKGDIAEGYSVSREKKESFPLTVTSAQKNPTAFYLCASSNQGSNQETQYFGPGTRLLVL.